The clone carrying this TCR beta chain has more than one count but fewer than ten. The antigen is not known. The sample belongs to a study of identical twins. Overall study results and limits: Possibly, invariant MAIT and iNKT cells partly confounded zero-insertion analyses.

Using its own MiXCR run on the 5' RACE reads, TCRdb lists one record per CDR3 protein. The sample comprises approximately 220,000 distinct CDR3 sequences, around 8.1% of which are singletons, and 1.9% rests with the top ten. These same records also appear under a second study, on yellow fever vaccine responses in identical twins. That work states: Reportedly, twins' vaccine T cell responses looked partly convergent and partly personalized.

The receptor was isolated from a woman between 18 and 30 years old in good health. The sequencing input was memory (CD45RO+) T cells sorted from blood.

CDR3 sequence reads: CASSPPDRPSYEQYF. The DNA of the CDR3 is TGTGCCAGCAGCCCCCCAGACAGGCCCTCCTACGAGCAGTACTTC. This chain joins TRBV7-2 and TRBJ2-7; D may be TRBD1 (6 bases). The V end was cut by 5 bases, the J end by 0 bases, with 14 bases between. This CDR3 spans 15 amino acids. The V gene's germline CDR1 is SGHTA and CDR2 FQGNSA.